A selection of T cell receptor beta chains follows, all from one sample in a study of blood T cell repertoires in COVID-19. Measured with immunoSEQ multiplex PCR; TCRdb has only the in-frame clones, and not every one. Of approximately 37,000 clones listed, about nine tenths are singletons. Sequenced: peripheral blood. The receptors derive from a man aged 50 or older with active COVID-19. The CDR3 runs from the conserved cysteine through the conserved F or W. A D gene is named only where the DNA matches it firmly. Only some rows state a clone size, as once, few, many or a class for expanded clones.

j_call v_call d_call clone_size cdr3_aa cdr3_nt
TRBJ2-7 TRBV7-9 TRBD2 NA CASSLSGLVNEQYF TGTGCCAGCAGCCTTTCGGGACTAGTAAACGAGCAGTACTTC
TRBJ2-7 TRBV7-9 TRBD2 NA CASSLIGLAGTYEQYF TGTGCCAGCAGCCTTATTGGACTAGCGGGGACCTACGAGCAGTACTTC
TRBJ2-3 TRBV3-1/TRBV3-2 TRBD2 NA CASTLRRFERETPDTQYF TGTGCCAGCACCCTAAGGAGGTTTGAGCGGGAGACACCAGATACGCAGTATTTT
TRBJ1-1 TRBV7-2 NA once CASSLPPGGRAFF TGTGCCAGCAGCTTGCCCCCGGGAGGCAGGGCTTTCTTT
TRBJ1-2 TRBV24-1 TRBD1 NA CATSDPGQGYGYTF TGTGCCACCAGTGACCCTGGACAGGGCTATGGCTACACCTTC
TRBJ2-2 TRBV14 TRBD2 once CASSQVGTRLTGELFF TGTGCCAGCAGCCAAGTAGGGACTAGACTCACCGGGGAGCTGTTTTTT
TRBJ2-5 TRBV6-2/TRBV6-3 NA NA CASSYSTADSRRATQYF TGTGCCAGCAGTTACTCGACCGCGGACTCACGTAGGGCGACCCAGTACTTC
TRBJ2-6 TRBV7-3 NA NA CASSATGGANVLTF TGTGCCAGCAGCGCCACTGGTGGGGCCAACGTCCTGACTTTC
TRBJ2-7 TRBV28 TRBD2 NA CASSRGSNSGAPYEQYF TGTGCCAGCAGCCGAGGGTCAAATAGCGGGGCCCCCTACGAGCAGTACTTC
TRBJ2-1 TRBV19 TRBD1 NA CASAPTGAREQFF TGTGCCAGTGCCCCGACAGGGGCTAGAGAGCAGTTCTTC
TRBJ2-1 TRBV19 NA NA CASSIDRRGAYNEQFF TGTGCCAGTAGTATAGATCGCAGGGGGGCCTACAATGAGCAGTTCTTC
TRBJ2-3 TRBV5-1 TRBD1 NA CASSLAQGPSTDTQYF TGCGCCAGCAGCTTGGCACAGGGGCCTAGCACAGATACGCAGTATTTT
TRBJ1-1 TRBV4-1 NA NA CASSQDLAMNTEAFF TGCGCCAGCAGCCAAGATCTAGCCATGAACACTGAAGCTTTCTTT
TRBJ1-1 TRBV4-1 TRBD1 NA CASSQGQGVTEAFF TGCGCCAGCAGCCAAGGACAGGGAGTTACTGAAGCTTTCTTT
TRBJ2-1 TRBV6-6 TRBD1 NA CASVRQGGSNEQFF TGTGCCAGCGTGAGACAGGGGGGATCTAATGAGCAGTTCTTC
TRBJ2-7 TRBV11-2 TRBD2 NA CASSSTSGSSYEQYF TGTGCCAGCAGCTCGACTAGCGGGAGTTCCTACGAGCAGTACTTC
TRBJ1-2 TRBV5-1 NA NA CASTPSLQGPYYGYTF TGCGCCAGCACCCCCTCCCTACAGGGACCTTACTATGGCTACACCTTC
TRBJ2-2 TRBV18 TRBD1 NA CASSPGTGATGELFF TGTGCCAGCTCACCCGGGACAGGGGCCACCGGGGAGCTGTTTTTT
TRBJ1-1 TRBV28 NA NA CASTRVTNTEAFF TGTGCCAGCACCAGGGTAACGAACACTGAAGCTTTCTTT
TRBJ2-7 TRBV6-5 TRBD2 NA CASSLAGGGYEQYF TGTGCCAGCAGTTTAGCGGGAGGAGGGTACGAGCAGTACTTC
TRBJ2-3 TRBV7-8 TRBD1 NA CASSRNSGQGGMASDTQYF TGTGCCAGCAGCCGAAACTCCGGACAGGGAGGAATGGCTTCAGATACGCAGTATTTT
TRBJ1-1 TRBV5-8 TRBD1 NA CASTLQGRSTEAFF TGTGCCAGCACCTTACAGGGGAGGAGCACTGAAGCTTTCTTT
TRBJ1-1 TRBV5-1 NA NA CASRGETEAFF TGCGCCAGCAGGGGAGAGACTGAAGCTTTCTTT
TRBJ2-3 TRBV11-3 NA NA CASSLLGDTQYF TGTGCCAGCAGCCTACTTGGAGATACGCAGTATTTT
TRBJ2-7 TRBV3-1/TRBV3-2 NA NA CASSQGDFSYEQYF TGTGCCAGCAGCCAGGGAGACTTCTCCTACGAGCAGTACTTC